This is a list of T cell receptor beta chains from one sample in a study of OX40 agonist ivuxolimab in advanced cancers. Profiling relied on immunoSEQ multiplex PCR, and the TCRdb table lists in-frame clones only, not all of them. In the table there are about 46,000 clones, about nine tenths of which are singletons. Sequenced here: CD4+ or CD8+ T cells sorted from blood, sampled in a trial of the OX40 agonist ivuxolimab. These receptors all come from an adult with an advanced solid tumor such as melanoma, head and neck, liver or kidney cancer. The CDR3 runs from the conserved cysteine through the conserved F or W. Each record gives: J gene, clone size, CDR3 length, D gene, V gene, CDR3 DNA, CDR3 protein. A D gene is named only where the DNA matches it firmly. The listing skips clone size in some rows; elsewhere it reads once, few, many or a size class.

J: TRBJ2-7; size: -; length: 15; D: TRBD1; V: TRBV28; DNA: TGTGCCAGCAGATCCTCACCGGGACAGACTTACGAGCAGTACTTC; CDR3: CASRSSPGQTYEQYF
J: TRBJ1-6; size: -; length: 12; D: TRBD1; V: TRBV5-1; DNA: TGCGCCAGCAGGATCGACAGGGGGCCCCTCCACTTT; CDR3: CASRIDRGPLHF
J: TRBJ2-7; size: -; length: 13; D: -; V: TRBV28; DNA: TGTGCCAGCAGTTTAAGTCCTAGATACGAGCAGTACTTC; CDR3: CASSLSPRYEQYF
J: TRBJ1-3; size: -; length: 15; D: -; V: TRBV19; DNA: TGTGCCAGTAGTATACAGGGGACTAGAGGAAACACCATATATTTT; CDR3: CASSIQGTRGNTIYF
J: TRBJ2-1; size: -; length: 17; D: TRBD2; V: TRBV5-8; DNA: TGTGCCAGCAGAAGCGGGGTAGCGGGAGCCTCCTACAATGAGCAGTTCTTC; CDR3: CASRSGVAGASYNEQFF
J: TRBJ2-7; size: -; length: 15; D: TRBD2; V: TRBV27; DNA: TGTGCCAGCAGTTTACGGCGGGGGTCGAATTACGAGCAGTACTTC; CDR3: CASSLRRGSNYEQYF
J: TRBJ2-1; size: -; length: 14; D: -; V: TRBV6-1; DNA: TGTGCCAGCAGTGCGACGGACTCAACCAGTGAGCAGTTCTTC; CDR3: CASSATDSTSEQFF
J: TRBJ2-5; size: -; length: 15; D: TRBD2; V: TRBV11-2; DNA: TGTGCCAGCAGCGACGGACTAGCTGGAGCAGAGACCCAGTACTTC; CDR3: CASSDGLAGAETQYF
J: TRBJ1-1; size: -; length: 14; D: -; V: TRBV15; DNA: TGTGCCACCAGCAGAGCAGGCCCGAACACTGAAGCTTTCTTT; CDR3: CATSRAGPNTEAFF
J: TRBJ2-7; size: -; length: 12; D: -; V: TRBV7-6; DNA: TGTGCCAGCAGCTTAATCCCGAACGAGCAGTACTTC; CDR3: CASSLIPNEQYF
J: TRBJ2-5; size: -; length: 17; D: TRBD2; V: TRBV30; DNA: TGTGCCTGGAGTTCCGGACTAGCGGGAGTAGGGTTAGAGACCCAGTACTTC; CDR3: CAWSSGLAGVGLETQYF
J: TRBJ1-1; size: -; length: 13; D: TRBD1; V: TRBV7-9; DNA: TGTGCCAGCAGCCAACGACAGGGAGCTGAAGCTTTCTTT; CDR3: CASSQRQGAEAFF
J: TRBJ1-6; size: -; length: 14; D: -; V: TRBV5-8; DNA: TGTGCCAGCAGCTTACGAGCCTATAATTCACCCCTCCACTTT; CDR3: CASSLRAYNSPLHF
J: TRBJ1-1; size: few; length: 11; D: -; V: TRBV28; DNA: TGTGCCAGCAGCAGACAGGCTGAAGCTTTCTTT; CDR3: CASSRQAEAFF
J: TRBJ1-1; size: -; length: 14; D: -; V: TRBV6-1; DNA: TGTGCCAGCAGCGGGGGACCGCTGCAGACTGAAGCTTTCTTT; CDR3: CASSGGPLQTEAFF
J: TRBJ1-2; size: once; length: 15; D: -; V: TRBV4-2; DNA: TGTGCCAGCAGCCAAGAGGGGCAGGGCGGATATGGCTACACCTTC; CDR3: CASSQEGQGGYGYTF
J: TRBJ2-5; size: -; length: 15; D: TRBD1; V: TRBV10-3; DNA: TGTGCCATCAGTGAGGGAGACAGGGGGCCGGAGACCCAGTACTTC; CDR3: CAISEGDRGPETQYF
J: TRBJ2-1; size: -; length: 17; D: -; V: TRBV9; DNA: TGTGCCAGCAGCCCCCCCGGGAGCCTCGAGCTCAGAGGGGAGCAGTTCTTC; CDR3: CASSPPGSLELRGEQFF
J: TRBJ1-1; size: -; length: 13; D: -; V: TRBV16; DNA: TGTGCCAGCAGCGCCCTGGAGAACACTGAAGCTTTCTTT; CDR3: CASSALENTEAFF
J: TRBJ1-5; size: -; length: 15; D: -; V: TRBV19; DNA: TGTGCCAGTAGAACCCCGGGGGCGATAAATCAGCCCCAGCATTTT; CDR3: CASRTPGAINQPQHF
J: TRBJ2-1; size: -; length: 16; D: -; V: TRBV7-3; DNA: TGTGCCAGCAGCGTCACTGGACCGGGGGTCGGCAATGAGCAGTTCTTC; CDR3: CASSVTGPGVGNEQFF
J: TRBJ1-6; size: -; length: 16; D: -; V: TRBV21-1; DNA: TGTGCCAGCAGCAAATTCAAGGACCTAAAATTCTGGACCCTCCACTTT; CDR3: CASSKFKDLKFWTLHF
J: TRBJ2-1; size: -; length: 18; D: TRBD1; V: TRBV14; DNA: TGTGCCAGCAGCCAAGATTTAAGGGGGACAGGGGCCAGAAATGAGCAGTTCTTC; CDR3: CASSQDLRGTGARNEQFF
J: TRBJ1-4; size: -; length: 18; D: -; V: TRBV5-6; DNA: TGTGCCAGCAGCTCACCCGGGACCCCGGCCGCGGCTAATGAAAAACTGTTTTTT; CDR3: CASSSPGTPAAANEKLFF
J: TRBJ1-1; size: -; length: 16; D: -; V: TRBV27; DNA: TGTGCCAGCAGCCGCCTCGGGGGGACCGGTTACACTGAAGCTTTCTTT; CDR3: CASSRLGGTGYTEAFF
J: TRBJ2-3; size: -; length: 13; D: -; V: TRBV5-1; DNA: TGCGCCAGCAAATGGACGGACACAGATACGCAGTATTTT; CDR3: CASKWTDTDTQYF
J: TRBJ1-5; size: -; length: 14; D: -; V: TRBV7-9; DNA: TGTGCCAGCAGCTTAGCGTGGGAGGGTCAGCCCCAGCATTTT; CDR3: CASSLAWEGQPQHF
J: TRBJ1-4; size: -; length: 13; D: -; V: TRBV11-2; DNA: TGTGCCAGCAGCTTTACAAGGGCTGAAAAACTGTTTTTT; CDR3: CASSFTRAEKLFF
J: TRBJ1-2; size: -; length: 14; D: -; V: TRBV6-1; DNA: TGTGCCACCTCGAGCCAACTTACTAACTATGGCTACACCTTC; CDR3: CATSSQLTNYGYTF
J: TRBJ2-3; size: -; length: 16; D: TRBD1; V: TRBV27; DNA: TGTGCCAGCAGTCCCCTCGGGACAGGAGATCAAGATACGCAGTATTTT; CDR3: CASSPLGTGDQDTQYF
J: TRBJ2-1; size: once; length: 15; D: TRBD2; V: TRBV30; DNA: TGTGCCTGGGGAGCCGGGGGGAGAGGATTCAATGAGCAGTTCTTC; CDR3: CAWGAGGRGFNEQFF
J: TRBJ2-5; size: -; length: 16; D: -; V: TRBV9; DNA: TGTGCCAGCAGCGTAGTCCGTCGGGGGCTACAAGAGACCCAGTACTTC; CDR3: CASSVVRRGLQETQYF
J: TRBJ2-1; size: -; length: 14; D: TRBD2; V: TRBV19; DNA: TGTGCCAGTAGATTCGGGGGGGCCGGCAATGAGCAGTTCTTC; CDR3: CASRFGGAGNEQFF
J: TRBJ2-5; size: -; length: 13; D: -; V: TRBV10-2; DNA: TGCGCCAGCAGTGGTATGCGGAAAGAGACCCAGTACTTC; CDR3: CASSGMRKETQYF
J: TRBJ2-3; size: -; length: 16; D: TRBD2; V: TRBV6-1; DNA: TGTGCCAGCAGTGCTCTGACTAGCGGATCCACAGATACGCAGTATTTT; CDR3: CASSALTSGSTDTQYF
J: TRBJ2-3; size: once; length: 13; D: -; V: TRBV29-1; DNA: TGCAGCGTTGAGATCCCAAGCACAGATACGCAGTATTTT; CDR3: CSVEIPSTDTQYF
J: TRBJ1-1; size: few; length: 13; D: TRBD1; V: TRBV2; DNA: TGTGCCAGCAGTGGGGACAGGGAGTCGGTAGCTTTCTTT; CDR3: CASSGDRESVAFF
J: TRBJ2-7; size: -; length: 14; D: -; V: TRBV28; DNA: TGTGCCAGCAGTTTGGCGCAGCCTCCCTACGAGCAGTACTTC; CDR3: CASSLAQPPYEQYF
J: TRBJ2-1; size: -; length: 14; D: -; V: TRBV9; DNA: TGTGCCAGCAGCGTAGGGGGACGGGGCAATGAGCAGTTCTTC; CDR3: CASSVGGRGNEQFF
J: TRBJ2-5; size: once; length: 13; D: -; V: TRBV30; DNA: TGTGCCTGGGGCAGAGCTATGGCCGAGACCCAGTACTTC; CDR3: CAWGRAMAETQYF
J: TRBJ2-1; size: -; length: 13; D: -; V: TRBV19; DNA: TGTGCCAGTTCCCCGCGTGGGGTTCATGAGCAGTTCTTC; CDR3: CASSPRGVHEQFF
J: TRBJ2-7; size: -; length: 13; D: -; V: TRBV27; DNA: TGTGCCAGCAGTTTGAAGGACTCCTACGAGCAGTACTTC; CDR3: CASSLKDSYEQYF
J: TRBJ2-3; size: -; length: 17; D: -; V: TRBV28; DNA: TGTGCCAGCAGTTTCTATCGGACTCTCACTAAGTCAGATACGCAGTATTTT; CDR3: CASSFYRTLTKSDTQYF
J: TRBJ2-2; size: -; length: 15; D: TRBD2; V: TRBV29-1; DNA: TGCAGCGTGTCTAGGACTAGCGGGAGGGCCGGGGAGCTGCTTTTT; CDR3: CSVSRTSGRAGELLF
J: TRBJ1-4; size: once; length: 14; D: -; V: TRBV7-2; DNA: TGTGCCAGCAGCTCCCAAGGACTGGATGAAAAACTGTTTTTT; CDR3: CASSSQGLDEKLFF
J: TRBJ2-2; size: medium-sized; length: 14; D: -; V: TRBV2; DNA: TGTGCCAGCAAGGGGTCGGCGAACACCGGGGAGCTGTTTTTT; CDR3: CASKGSANTGELFF